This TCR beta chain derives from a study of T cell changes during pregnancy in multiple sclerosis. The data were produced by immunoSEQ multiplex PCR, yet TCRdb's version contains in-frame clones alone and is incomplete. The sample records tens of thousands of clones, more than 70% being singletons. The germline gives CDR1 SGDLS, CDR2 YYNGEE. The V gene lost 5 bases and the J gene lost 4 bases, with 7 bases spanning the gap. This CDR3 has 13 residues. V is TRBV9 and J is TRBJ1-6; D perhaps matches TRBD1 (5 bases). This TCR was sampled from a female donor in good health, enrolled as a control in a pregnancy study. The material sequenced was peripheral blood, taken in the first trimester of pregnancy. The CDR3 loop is CASSGHYNSPLHF. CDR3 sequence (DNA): TGTGCCAGCAGTGGACATTATAATTCACCCCTCCACTTT. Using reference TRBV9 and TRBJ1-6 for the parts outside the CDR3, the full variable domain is DSGVTQTPKHLITATGQRVTLRCSPRSGDLSVYWYQQSLDQGLQFLIQYYNGEERAKGNILERFSAQQFPDLHSELNLSSLELGDSALYFCASSGHYNSPLHFGNGTRLTVT.